Listed below are T cell receptor beta chains from one sample, sequenced in a study of T cell clusters in autoimmune cytopenias. TCRdb reprocessed the multiplex PCR reads and reports one entry per CDR3 protein, with no DNA. In all, the sample yields thousands of distinct CDR3 sequences. What was sequenced was peripheral blood. All receptors derive from a human donor with an autoimmune cytopenia or autoimmune hepatitis (not recorded which). Each CDR3 is given with its conserved first and last residue. Rows give clone size only sometimes, using once, few, many, or a class for an expanded clone.

V	J	size	CDR3
TRBV30	TRBJ1-4	-	CAWNTGGRKLFF
TRBV5-1	TRBJ2-1	-	CASSIGQYNEQFF
TRBV6-2/TRBV6-3	TRBJ2-5	-	CASSYSPSGSETQYF
TRBV7-9	TRBJ1-2	-	CASSSSDGGKSYGYTF
TRBV29-1	TRBJ2-5	medium-sized	CSVVRLAGVVGETQYF
TRBV19	TRBJ2-1	-	CASRPLAGDSSNEQFF
TRBV19	TRBJ2-1	medium-sized	CASSSRLGSDYNEQFF
TRBV11-1	TRBJ2-3	-	CASSGTSLPDTQYF
TRBV5-4	TRBJ2-5	-	CASSLRVGGGLETQYF
TRBV6-5	TRBJ1-1	-	CASSYRGQPEAFF
TRBV5-4	TRBJ2-5	medium-sized	CASSRDRGETQYF
TRBV6-5	TRBJ2-1	-	CATTGGGRLYNEQFF
TRBV6-1	TRBJ2-7	-	CASSDSYGGTYEQYF
TRBV30	TRBJ2-3	medium-sized	CAWGTGLAGALDTQYF
TRBV19	TRBJ1-5	-	CASRDRDSNQPQHF
TRBV7-2	TRBJ2-7	-	CASSLGTGVSDEQYF
TRBV20-1	TRBJ1-2	-	CSASSWDRDGYTF
TRBV5-4	TRBJ2-6	-	CASSLTGGYGANVLTF
TRBV6-4	TRBJ1-1	-	CASRHREGTPNEAFF
TRBV27	TRBJ2-7	-	CASRRGGGFYEQYF
TRBV27	TRBJ2-1	medium-sized	CASSPRQGLRWFF
TRBV6-1	TRBJ2-5	-	CASTLAGETQYF
TRBV6-5	TRBJ2-7	-	CASSGGAVNEQYF
TRBV19	TRBJ2-2	medium-sized	CASSTSGVNTGELFF
TRBV6-1	TRBJ2-6	-	CASSEVAPTLSGANVLTF
TRBV6-1	TRBJ2-6	-	CASTEGGAGANVLTF
TRBV5-5	TRBJ2-1	-	CASSLVASISYNEQFF
TRBV6-1	TRBJ2-1	-	CASRDPGRGEQFF
TRBV5-4	TRBJ2-3	-	CASSPGTLGTVADTQYF
TRBV15	TRBJ1-2	-	CATSREPGRRYTF
TRBV6-5	TRBJ1-2	-	CASSYFSGQGYGYTF
TRBV12-3/TRBV12-4	TRBJ2-6	-	CASSLLGLAGVLSGANVLTF
TRBV19	TRBJ2-1	medium-sized	CASRGLAEGFYNEQFF
TRBV19	TRBJ2-2	-	CASSRSGGLAGCTGELFF
TRBV30	TRBJ2-7	medium-sized	CAWKTGSSYEQYF
TRBV18	TRBJ1-5	-	CASSIDRVSNQPQHF
TRBV5-1	TRBJ1-1	-	CASSSVEGGEAFF
TRBV6-5	TRBJ2-3	-	CASSSTGAVSTDTQYF
TRBV24-1	TRBJ2-7	-	CATSDTTGDEQYF
TRBV19	TRBJ1-1	-	CASRGGRTEAFF
TRBV30	TRBJ1-2	-	CAWSTGGNYGYTF
TRBV5-6	TRBJ2-2	-	CASSLINDVRDNTGELFF
TRBV5-4	TRBJ1-2	-	CASSSDGYGYTF
TRBV11-2	TRBJ1-2	-	CASSHHPQGAGGYTF
TRBV6-1	TRBJ2-3	-	CASSGTGGWDTQYF
TRBV6-2/TRBV6-3	TRBJ2-7	-	CASSYSRDSSYEQYF
TRBV19	TRBJ2-4	-	CASSIAPRETQYF
TRBV27	TRBJ2-1	-	CASSQFLAGVVNEQFF
TRBV5-5	TRBJ1-1	-	CASSETGGVGTEAFF
TRBV6-2/TRBV6-3	TRBJ2-1	-	CASRILAGGNEQFF
TRBV18	TRBJ2-3	-	CASSSSGRGDTQYF
TRBV12-3/TRBV12-4	TRBJ2-7	-	CASSGALYEQYF